The clone carrying this T cell receptor beta chain has only a few counts. The antigen remains unidentified. The data were taken from a study of T-cell memory formation after mild COVID-19. Points from the study as a whole: The appearance of some responding clones in pre-infection memory suggested that cross-reactive memory joined.

CDR1 and CDR2 (germline): SGHTA, FQGNSA. The CDR3 totals 17 residues. Trimming shortened V by 0 bases and J by 4 bases, and 18 bases separated the two germline ends. TCRdb reanalysed the 5' RACE reads using MiXCR and keeps one entry per CDR3 protein. The data contain 65,000 to 90,000 distinct CDR3 sequences, about 13% of them singletons. This chain links TRBV7-2 with TRBJ1-1; no firm D call. The sequencing input was PBMCs or a T cell subset sorted from them (not recorded which). The sequence came from a man aged 18-30 years who had mild COVID-19 (a few samples of this study predate the infection). Cell type and time point are not known. CDR3 amino acids: CASSLAPGKERFTEAFF. CDR3 nucleotide sequence: TGTGCCAGCAGCTTAGCCCCAGGCAAGGAGCGGTTCACTGAAGCTTTCTTT.